This T cell receptor beta chain was identified during a study of blood T cell repertoires in COVID-19. Study in general: Donors in the United States, Italy and Spain gave samples during acute or convalescent COVID-19. Sources were T cells, B-cell-depleted T cells, or PBMCs; the material itself was cDNA or gDNA.

Germline-derived CDR1 and CDR2 are MDHEN and SYDVKM. V lost 5 bases, J lost 8 bases, and 18 bases lay in between. CDR3 length: 14 residues. As handled by the study authors: Using reference gene primer amplification, nucleated cell counts were estimated. This table comes from immunoSEQ multiplex PCR, and its TCRdb copy is limited to in-frame clones, with some not included. The V and J calls and the clone size are those of that table, but D and trimming were determined from the DNA. The sample holds 90,000 to 120,000 clones, roughly 90% seen once. The origin of this receptor is a man in his forties with active or convalescent COVID-19. The chain couples TRBV28 to TRBJ1-2; possibly TRBD1 for D (6 bases). Material for sequencing was peripheral blood. The CDR3 DNA reads TGTGCCAGCAGTCGACCCCTCAGGGGCCGCGGCTACACCTTC. It yields the protein CASSRPLRGRGYTF.